This record looks at one TCR beta chain sequence and its context. This sample is part of a study of blood T cell repertoires in COVID-19. On the study more broadly: Sites in the United States, Italy and Spain provided acute and convalescent COVID-19 samples. T cells, B-cell-depleted T cells, or PBMCs supplied cDNA or gDNA.

The germline gives CDR1 SGHVS, CDR2 FNYEAQ. This CDR3 is 13 amino acids long. V lost 5 bases to trimming and J lost 1 base, with 5 bases between them. Under the authors' procedure: Estimates of nucleated cell counts were drawn from the amplification of reference gene primers. Profiling relied on immunoSEQ multiplex PCR, and the TCRdb table lists in-frame clones only, not all of them. The V and J calls and clone size come from that table; D and trimming were worked out from the DNA. The top ten hold about 26% of the sample, which has approximately 170,000 clones, around 90% seen once. This receptor was obtained from a man aged 55 to 70 with acute or convalescent COVID-19. The chain uses TRBV7-6 and TRBJ1-4; D is ambiguous. The sample consisted of peripheral blood. CDR3 coding DNA: TGTGCCAGCAGCATTCAAACTAATGAAAAACTGTTTTTT. This gives the protein CASSIQTNEKLFF.